One and the same sample provided the 30 T cell receptor beta chains below, sequenced in a study of persistence of HIV-infected CD4 T cells. For these receptors, no antigen is known. Nonspecific anti-CD3/anti-CD28 bead stimulation represents the broad CD4+ T cell repertoire. CD4+ T cells upregulating both CD40 ligand and CD69 were sorted as responding cells. The libraries were made with immunoSEQ version 4 in survey mode. Generated by immunoSEQ multiplex PCR, the TCRdb table keeps only in-frame clones and is missing some. The sample includes about 51,000 clones, 90% of them seen just once. Sequenced here: CD4+ T cells sorted from PBMCs after roughly 17-hour stimulation, sampled from a patient who received antiretroviral therapy. Every receptor here comes from an adult woman with HIV who was CMV-seropositive.

The chain links TRBV19 to TRBJ2-3; 10 bases agree with TRBD2. The germline CDR1 and CDR2 sequences are LNHDA and SQIVND (reference sequence). The CDR3 totals 17 residues. Germline trimming cut 3 bases from V and 2 bases from J; bases unmatched to any gene: 8. The CDR3 sequence is CASSMIPLAGATDTQYF. The DNA of the CDR3 is TGTGCCAGTAGTATGATCCCCCTAGCGGGGGCCACAGATACGCAGTATTTT.

This sequence joins TRBV5-6 and TRBJ2-5; D is possibly TRBD1 (6 bases). Trimming stripped 0 bases from V and 5 bases from J, with 8 bases between. CDR3 length: 13 residues. Germline loops: CDR1 SGHDT, CDR2 YYEEEE. The CDR3 DNA is TGTGCCAGCAGCTTGGACAGGGCGGAGACCCAGTACTTC. As protein: CASSLDRAETQYF.

The CDR3 reads CASSRQGRGNEQFF. Here the CDR3 DNA reads TGTGCCAGCAGCCGACAGGGTCGGGGGAATGAGCAGTTCTTC. This sequence joins TRBV7-3 and TRBJ2-1; a possible D gene is TRBD1 (7 bases). V lost 5 bases and J lost 7, with 15 bases in between. CDR3 size: 14 residues. Per the germline V gene, CDR1 is SGHTA and CDR2 is FQGTGA.

The chain carries TRBV5-4 and TRBJ1-2; 9 bases match TRBD1. The V gene's germline CDR1 is SGHNT and CDR2 YYREEE (reference sequence). The junction had 7 bases not matched to a gene; V was cut back by 1 base and J by 6 bases. There are 15 residues in the CDR3. The CDR3: CASSLPLQGANGYTF. CDR3 sequence (DNA): TGTGCCAGCAGCTTGCCCTTACAGGGGGCAAATGGCTACACCTTC. The full variable domain, rest sourced from reference TRBV5-4 and TRBJ1-2, is ETGVTQSPTHLIKTRGQQVTLRCSSQSGHNTVSWYQQALGQGPQFIFQYYREEENGRGNFPPRFSGLQFPNYSSELNVNALELDDSALYLCASSLPLQGANGYTFGSGTRLTVV.

The chain couples TRBV2 to TRBJ1-5, with 8 bases fitting TRBD1. The CDR3 is 15 residues long. The V and J ends lost 5 bases and 6 bases, in that order; junction bases with no gene match: 9. The germline V gene encodes CDR1 SNHLY and CDR2 FYNNEI. The CDR3 DNA reads as TGTGCCAGCAGTCTAGGACAGGGCGTGGGTCAGCCCCAGCATTTT. This sequence encodes CASSLGQGVGQPQHF.

The rearrangement links TRBV3-1 (or the pseudogene TRBV3-2) to TRBJ2-1, with D possibly being TRBD1 (7 bases). CDR1 is LGHDT and CDR2 is YNNKEL in the germline V gene (reference sequence). V was shortened by 1 base and J by 7 bases, with 14 bases between the two germline ends. The CDR3 has 15 amino acids. This CDR3 is CASSQVRGVSNEQFF. CDR3 DNA sequence: TGTGCCAGCAGCCAAGTCAGGGGGGTCTCGAATGAGCAGTTCTTC.

This rearrangement joins TRBV24-1 to TRBJ2-5; the D call may be TRBD1 or TRBD2 (6 bases each). Germline loops: CDR1 KGHDR, CDR2 SFDVKD. The CDR3 length is 14 residues. With 9 bases removed from V and 4 bases from J, the gap between germline ends came to 17 bases. In nucleotides, the CDR3 is TGTGCCACCGACGCACAGGGACTCCGAGAGACCCAGTACTTC. Protein product: CATDAQGLRETQYF.

This chain uses TRBV7-9 with TRBJ1-1, with D possibly TRBD1 on 5 matching bases. Looked up from germline, CDR1 is SEHNR and CDR2 is FQNEAQ (reference sequence). Trimming pared 2 bases from V and 1 base from J, leaving 8 bases between. This CDR3 comprises 14 residues. CDR3 region: CASSLRGANTEAFF. The CDR3 coding sequence is TGTGCCAGCAGCTTAAGGGGTGCGAACACTGAAGCTTTCTTT.

CDR3 residues: CASSVRGVAETQYF. CDR3 bases: TGTGCCAGCAGCGTCCGGGGGGTAGCAGAGACCCAGTACTTC. The chain is built from TRBV9 and TRBJ2-5, with 7 bases identical to TRBD2. The CDR3 sequence is 14 residues long. Germline CDR1 reads SGDLS; CDR2 reads YYNGEE. Trimming cost V 2 bases and J 4 bases; bases outside gene matches: 5.

The chain joins TRBV5-6 to TRBJ1-5; 8 bases line up with TRBD1. The J segment lost 4 bases and the V segment lost 0 bases, leaving 3 bases of the junction unmatched. The CDR3 has 15 amino acids. In germline, CDR1 is SGHDT, CDR2 YYEEEE. CDR3 nucleotide sequence: TGTGCCAGCAGCTTGGGACAGGGGCGAAATCAGCCCCAGCATTTT. Protein: CASSLGQGRNQPQHF.

Here the CDR3 DNA reads TGTGCCAGCAGCTTGTACTGGAGCTCCTATAATTCACCCCTCCACTTT. Translation gives CASSLYWSSYNSPLHF. The chain links TRBV5-4 to TRBJ1-6; D ambiguous. The ends were cut back, 1 base at V and 0 bases at J, with 8 bases in the middle. The length of the CDR3 is 16 residues. Germline-derived CDR1 and CDR2 are SGHNT and YYREEE (reference sequence).

The chain recombines TRBV28 with TRBJ2-5; D may be TRBD2 (6 bases). V was clipped by 6 bases and J by 5 bases, with 25 bases between them. Germline-derived CDR1 and CDR2 are MDHEN and SYDVKM. The CDR3 has 17 amino acids. The CDR3 region has the DNA TGTGCCAGCAGCTTTTGGAGGTGGGGCGGGACGGTGGAGACCCAGTACTTC. This translates into CASSFWRWGGTVETQYF.

The chain employs TRBV2 and TRBJ1-5; D is ambiguous. Germline assignment: CDR1 SNHLY and CDR2 FYNNEI. CDR3 length: 15 residues. V lost 4 bases, J lost 7 bases, and 17 bases lay in between. The CDR3 sequence is CASSVGTDENQPQHF. CDR3 sequence (DNA): TGTGCCAGCAGTGTAGGAACAGACGAGAACCAGCCCCAGCATTTT.

The chain joins TRBV4-3 to TRBJ1-2; weak D call: TRBD1 (5 bases). The CDR3 covers 16 residues. Germline CDR1 is LGHNA and CDR2 is YSLEER. V lost 0 bases and J 5 bases, leaving 16 bases between the germline ends. CDR3 loop: CASSQDNQGGRYGYTF. CDR3 bases: TGCGCCAGCAGCCAAGATAATCAGGGTGGAAGGTATGGCTACACCTTC.

The rearrangement joins TRBV5-1 to TRBJ2-7; D assignment may be TRBD1 or TRBD2 (6 bases each). The V end was cut by 0 bases, the J end by 2 bases, with 18 bases between. Germline CDR1 is SGHRS and CDR2 is YFSETQ. This CDR3 contains 17 residues. The DNA of the CDR3 is TGCGCCAGCAGCTTGGCCGTAACGGGGGCCCCCACCTACGAGCAGTACTTC. This encodes CASSLAVTGAPTYEQYF.

This clone showed up just once. The gene calls are TRBV5-6 and TRBJ2-7; D is perhaps TRBD1 (6 bases). This CDR3 is 14 amino acids long. CDR1 and CDR2 (germline): SGHDT, YYEEEE. Trimming cost V 4 bases and J 0 bases, with 11 bases left between them. CDR3 protein: CASSVVGGSYEQYF. Written as DNA, the CDR3 is TGTGCCAGCAGCGTGGTAGGGGGCTCCTACGAGCAGTACTTC.

The gene calls are TRBV10-1 and TRBJ2-7; D not resolved. This CDR3 region has 14 residues. With 10 bases removed from V and 6 bases from J, the gap between germline ends came to 22 bases. CDR1 is WNHNN, CDR2 SYGVQD, per germline (reference sequence). CDR3 sequence reads: CAITWQDSGSEQYF. DNA for the CDR3: TGCGCCATCACTTGGCAGGATTCAGGTTCCGAGCAGTACTTC.

J is TRBJ1-2 and V is TRBV7-3; 9 bases align to TRBD1. The germline V gene has CDR1 SGHTA and CDR2 FQGTGA. The CDR3 consists of 14 residues. The V segment lost 5 bases and the J segment 8 bases; nucleotides outside the gene matches: 9. The CDR3 DNA reads as TGTGCCAGCAGCGCGACCGGGACAGGGCACGGCTACACCTTC. Translating gives CASSATGTGHGYTF.

The V and J genes are TRBV30 and TRBJ2-2; D uncertain. The CDR3 length is 13 residues. Germline assignment: CDR1 GTSNPN and CDR2 SVGIG (reference sequence). Deletions cut 2 bases from V and 6 bases from J, with 10 bases between. This chain's CDR3 is CAWSRLTAGELFF. CDR3 DNA: TGTGCCTGGAGTAGGCTTACCGCCGGGGAGCTGTTTTTT.

This clone was detected once. The chain carries TRBV3-1 (or the pseudogene TRBV3-2) and TRBJ1-3, with D possibly matching TRBD1 (6 bases). CDR3 length: 15 amino acids. CDR1 LGHDT and CDR2 YNNKEL come from the germline V gene (reference sequence). The V end was cut by 4 bases, the J end by 0 bases, with 10 bases between. The CDR3 region is CASSPRQVSGNTIYF. CDR3 DNA sequence: TGTGCCAGCAGCCCCCGACAGGTCTCTGGAAACACCATATATTTT.

The rearrangement links TRBV27 to TRBJ2-2, with 8 nucleotides matching TRBD1. V shed 2 bases and J 1 base; nucleotides not matched to a gene: 3. The length of the CDR3 is 16 residues. From germline, CDR1 is MNHEY and CDR2 SMNVEV (reference sequence). The chain's CDR3 is CASSLPDRGNTGELFF. CDR3 DNA: TGTGCCAGCAGTTTACCAGACAGGGGGAACACCGGGGAGCTGTTTTTT.

This clone was counted between two and nine times. CDR3 DNA: TGTGCCAGCAGTCCGGGCATGAACACTGAAGCTTTCTTT. Its protein is CASSPGMNTEAFF. The chain joins TRBV2 to TRBJ1-1; no reliable D call. The CDR3 contains 13 residues. Trimming took off 5 bases at V and 0 bases at J, with 7 bases between the two ends. Germline-derived CDR1 and CDR2 are SNHLY and FYNNEI.

The chain joins TRBV6-1 to TRBJ1-2; D not certain. The CDR3 contains 13 residues. Per the germline V gene, CDR1 is MNHNS and CDR2 is SASEGT. The V end lost 2 bases, the J end lost 4 bases, and 8 bases lay between the germline ends. CDR3 loop: CASSEKGPYGYTF. DNA for the CDR3: TGTGCCAGCAGTGAAAAAGGGCCCTATGGCTACACCTTC.

The chain joins TRBV14 to TRBJ1-4; 8 bases line up with TRBD1. V shed 4 bases, J shed 4 bases, and the junction held 17 bases outside the gene matches. The CDR3 contains 19 residues. Looked up from germline, CDR1 is SGHDN and CDR2 is FVKESK. CDR3 DNA: TGTGCCAGCAGCCGAGGGAGGGCGTCAGGGGGCACTTATAATGAAAAACTGTTTTTT. This gives the protein CASSRGRASGGTYNEKLFF.

V gene TRBV2 combines with J gene TRBJ2-3; possible D gene TRBD2, 6 bases. Trimming pared 1 base from V and 2 bases from J, leaving 13 bases between. CDR3 length: 16 residues. Germline values: CDR1 SNHLY, CDR2 FYNNEI. CDR3: CASSEGRRGATDTQYF. CDR3 DNA sequence: TGTGCCAGCAGTGAAGGGCGGCGGGGAGCCACAGATACGCAGTATTTT.

The V and J genes are TRBV10-3 and TRBJ1-1; a possible D gene is TRBD1 (5 bases). With 5 bases removed from V and 3 bases from J, the gap between germline ends came to 13 bases. Germline V gene lookup returns CDR1 ENHRY and CDR2 SYGVKD. CDR3 length: 14 residues. CDR3 DNA sequence: TGTGCCATCAGTCGGAGGGGAGCGGACACTGAAGCTTTCTTT. Translation: CAISRRGADTEAFF.

This clone is a singleton in its sample. The gene calls are TRBV6-5 and TRBJ1-2, with 7 bases aligning to TRBD1. Trimming took 6 bases from V and 7 from J; bases not matched to a gene: 8. The CDR3 runs 13 residues. Germline V gives CDR1 MNHEY, CDR2 SVGAGI. The CDR3 region has the DNA TGTGCCAGCAGGACCGGACAGGTCGGTGGCTACACCTTC. This sequence encodes CASRTGQVGGYTF.

This chain connects TRBV9 to TRBJ1-2, with D uncertain. Germline V gene data show CDR1 as SGDLS and CDR2 as YYNGEE. V shed 1 base and J shed 5 bases, with 6 bases lying between them. The CDR3 sequence is 12 residues long. CDR3 loop: CASSVTQYGYTF. CDR3 bases: TGTGCCAGCAGCGTAACCCAGTATGGCTACACCTTC.

The rearrangement joins TRBV27 to TRBJ1-2; possible D gene TRBD1, 5 bases. This CDR3 is built from 16 residues. In germline, CDR1 is MNHEY, CDR2 SMNVEV (reference sequence). The ends were cut back, 3 bases at V and 5 bases at J, with 19 bases in the middle. CDR3 amino acids: CASSFTSAGRKYGYTF. CDR3 nucleotide sequence: TGTGCCAGCAGTTTTACTTCCGCAGGGAGGAAGTATGGCTACACCTTC.

The chain uses TRBV7-3 and TRBJ2-1; a possible D gene is TRBD2 (7 bases). V gave up 5 bases and J gave up 4 bases, with 18 bases separating them. This CDR3 is built from 16 residues. Germline-derived CDR1 and CDR2 are SGHTA and FQGTGA. CDR3 sequence: CASSLTRGTTYNEQFF. Here the CDR3 DNA reads TGTGCCAGCAGCCTGACGAGGGGGACTACATACAATGAGCAGTTCTTC.